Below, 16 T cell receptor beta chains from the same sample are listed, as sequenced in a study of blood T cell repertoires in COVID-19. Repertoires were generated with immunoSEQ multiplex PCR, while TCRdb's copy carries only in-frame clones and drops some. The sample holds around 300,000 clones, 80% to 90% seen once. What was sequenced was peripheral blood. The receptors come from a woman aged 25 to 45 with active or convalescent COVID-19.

CDR3 sequence: CASSYRYGGAGNTIYF. The DNA of the CDR3 is TGTGCCAGCAGTTACCGGTACGGCGGGGCTGGAAACACCATATATTTT. This chain links TRBV6-8 with TRBJ1-3; unclear D gene. The germline gives CDR1 MNHGY, CDR2 SAAAGT. The germline V and J ends were trimmed by 2 bases and 2 bases, with 13 bases remaining between them. The CDR3 is made up of 16 amino acids.

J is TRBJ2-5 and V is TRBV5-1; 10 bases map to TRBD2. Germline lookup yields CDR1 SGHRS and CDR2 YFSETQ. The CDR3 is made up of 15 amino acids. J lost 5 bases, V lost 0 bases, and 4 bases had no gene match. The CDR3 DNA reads TGCGCCAGCAGCTTGGACCCGACTAGCGGGGAGACCCAGTACTTC. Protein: CASSLDPTSGETQYF. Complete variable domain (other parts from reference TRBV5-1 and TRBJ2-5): KAGVTQTPRYLIKTRGQQVTLSCSPISGHRSVSWYQQTPGQGLQFLFEYFSETQRNKGNFPGRFSGRQFSNSRSEMNVSTLELGDSALYLCASSLDPTSGETQYFGPGTRLLVL.

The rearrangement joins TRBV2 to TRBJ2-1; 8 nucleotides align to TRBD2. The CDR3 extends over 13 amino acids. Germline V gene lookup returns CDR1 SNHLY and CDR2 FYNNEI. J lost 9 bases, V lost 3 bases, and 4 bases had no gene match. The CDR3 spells CASSEGSGGEQFF. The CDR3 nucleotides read TGTGCCAGCAGTGAGGGAAGCGGGGGTGAGCAGTTCTTC.

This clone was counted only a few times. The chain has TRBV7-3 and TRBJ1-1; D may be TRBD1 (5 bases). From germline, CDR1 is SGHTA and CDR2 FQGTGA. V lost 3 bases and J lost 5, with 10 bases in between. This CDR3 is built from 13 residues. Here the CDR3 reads CASSLPGLTEAFF. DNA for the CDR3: TGTGCCAGCAGCTTGCCAGGGCTTACTGAAGCTTTCTTT.

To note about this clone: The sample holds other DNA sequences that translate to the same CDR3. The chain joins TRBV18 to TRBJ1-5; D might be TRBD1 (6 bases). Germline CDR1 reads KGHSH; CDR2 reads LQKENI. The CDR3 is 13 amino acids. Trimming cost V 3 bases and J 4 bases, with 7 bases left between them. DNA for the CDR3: TGTGCCAGCTCACCCGACAGGAATCAGCCCCAGCATTTT. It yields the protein CASSPDRNQPQHF. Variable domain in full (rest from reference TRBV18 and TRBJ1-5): NAGVMQNPRHLVRRRGQEARLRCSPMKGHSHVYWYRQLPEEGLKFMVYLQKENIIDESGMPKERFSAEFPKEGPSILRIQQVVRGDSAAYFCASSPDRNQPQHFGDGTRLSIL.

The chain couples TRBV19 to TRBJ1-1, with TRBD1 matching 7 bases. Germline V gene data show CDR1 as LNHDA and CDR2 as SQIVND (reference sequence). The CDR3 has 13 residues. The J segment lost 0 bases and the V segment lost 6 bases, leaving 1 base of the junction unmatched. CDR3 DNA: TGTGCCAGTAGGACAGGGTTGAACACTGAAGCTTTCTTT. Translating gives CASRTGLNTEAFF.

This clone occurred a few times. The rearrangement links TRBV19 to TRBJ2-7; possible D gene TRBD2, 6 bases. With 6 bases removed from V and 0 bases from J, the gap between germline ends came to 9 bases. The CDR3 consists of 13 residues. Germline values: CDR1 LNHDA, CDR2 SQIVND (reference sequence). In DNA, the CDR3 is TGTGCCAGTAGACTCGGGGGCTCCTACGAGCAGTACTTC. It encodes CASRLGGSYEQYF.

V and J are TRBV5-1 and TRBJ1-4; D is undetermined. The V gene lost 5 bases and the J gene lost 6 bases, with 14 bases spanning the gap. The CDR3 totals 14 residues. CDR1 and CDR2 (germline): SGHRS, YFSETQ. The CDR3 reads CASSSGVGHEKLFF. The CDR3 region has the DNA TGCGCCAGCAGTTCCGGGGTAGGCCATGAAAAACTGTTTTTT.

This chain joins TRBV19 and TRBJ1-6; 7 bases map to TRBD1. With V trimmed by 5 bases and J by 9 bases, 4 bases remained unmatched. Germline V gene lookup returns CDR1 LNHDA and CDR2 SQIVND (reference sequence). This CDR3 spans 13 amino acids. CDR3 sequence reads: CASSADRASPLHF. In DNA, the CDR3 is TGTGCCAGTAGTGCTGACAGGGCTTCACCCCTCCACTTT.

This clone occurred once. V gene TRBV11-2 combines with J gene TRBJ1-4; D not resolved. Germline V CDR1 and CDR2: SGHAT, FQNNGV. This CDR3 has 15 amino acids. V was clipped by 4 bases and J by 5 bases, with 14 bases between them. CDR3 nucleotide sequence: TGTGCCAGCAGCTCCCCGGGATCTGTCAATGAAAAACTGTTTTTT. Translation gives CASSSPGSVNEKLFF.

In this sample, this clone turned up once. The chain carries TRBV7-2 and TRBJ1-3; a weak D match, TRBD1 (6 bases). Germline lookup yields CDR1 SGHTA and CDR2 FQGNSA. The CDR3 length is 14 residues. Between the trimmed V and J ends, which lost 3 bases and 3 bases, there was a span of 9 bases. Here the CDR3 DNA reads TGTGCCAGCAGCTTGCTGACAGGTGGAAACACCATATATTTT. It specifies CASSLLTGGNTIYF.

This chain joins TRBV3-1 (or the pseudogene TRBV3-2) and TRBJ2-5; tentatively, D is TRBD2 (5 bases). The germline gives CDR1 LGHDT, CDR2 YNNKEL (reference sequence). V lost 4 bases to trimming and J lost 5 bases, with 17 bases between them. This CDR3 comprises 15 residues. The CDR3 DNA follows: TGTGCCAGCAGCCCCGGAGGTATATTCGGGGAGACCCAGTACTTC. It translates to CASSPGGIFGETQYF.

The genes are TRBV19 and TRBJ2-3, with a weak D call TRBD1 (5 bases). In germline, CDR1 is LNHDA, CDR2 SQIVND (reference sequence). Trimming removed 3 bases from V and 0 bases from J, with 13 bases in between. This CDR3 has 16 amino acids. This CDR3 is CASSIRSGHSTDTQYF. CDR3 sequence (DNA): TGTGCCAGTAGTATTCGGTCAGGGCACAGCACAGATACGCAGTATTTT. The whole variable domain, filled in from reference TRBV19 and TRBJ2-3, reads DGGITQSPKYLFRKEGQNVTLSCEQNLNHDAMYWYRQDPGQGLRLIYYSQIVNDFQKGDIAEGYSVSREKKESFPLTVTSAQKNPTAFYLCASSIRSGHSTDTQYFGPGTRLTVL.

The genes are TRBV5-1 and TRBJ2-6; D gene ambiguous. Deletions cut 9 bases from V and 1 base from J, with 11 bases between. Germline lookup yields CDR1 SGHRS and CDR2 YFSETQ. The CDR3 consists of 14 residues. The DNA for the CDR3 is TGCGCCACCTCACAGACATCTGGGGCCAACGTCCTGACTTTC. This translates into CATSQTSGANVLTF.

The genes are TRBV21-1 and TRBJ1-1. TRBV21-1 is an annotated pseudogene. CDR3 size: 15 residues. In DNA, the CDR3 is TGTGCCAGCATTTCATGGGGGGGGCCAGACACTGAAGCTTTCTTT. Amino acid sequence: CASISWGGPDTEAFF.

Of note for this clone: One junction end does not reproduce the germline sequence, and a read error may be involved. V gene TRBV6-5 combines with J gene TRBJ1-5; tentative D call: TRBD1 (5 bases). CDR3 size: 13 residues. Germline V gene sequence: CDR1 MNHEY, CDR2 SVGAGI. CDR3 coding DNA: TGTGCCAGCGGGGGGAGCAGCGAGGGTTCTTTGGATTTT. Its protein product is CASGGSSEGSLDF.